Listed below are T cell receptor beta chains from one sample, sequenced in a study of blood T cell repertoires in COVID-19. Some clones are missing from TCRdb's copy, which holds only in-frame ones; the method was immunoSEQ multiplex PCR. Seen here are roughly 190,000 clones, more than 80% observed once, and the top ten hold approximately 8.9%. The sequencing sample was made of peripheral blood. These TCRs come from a woman aged 55-70 years with acute or convalescent COVID-19. Each CDR3 is given with its conserved first and last residue. The D gene is left open where the match is weak. Some rows have no size entry. The others give once, few or many, or a class for an expanded clone.

d_gene | abundance | j_gene | v_gene | CDR3aa | CDR3nt
. | . | TRBJ1-3 | TRBV5-1 | CASSPQGGDGNTIYF | TGCGCCAGCAGCCCGCAGGGAGGCGACGGAAACACCATATATTTT
TRBD1 | . | TRBJ1-5 | TRBV28 | CATESSGTGSQPQHF | TGTGCCACCGAGAGCTCCGGGACAGGGTCTCAGCCCCAGCATTTT
. | . | TRBJ1-5 | TRBV29-1 | CSVARDYNQPQHF | TGCAGCGTTGCGCGGGATTACAATCAGCCCCAGCATTTT
. | . | TRBJ1-6 | TRBV6-5 | CASRDTYNSPLHF | TGTGCCAGTAGGGACACCTATAATTCACCCCTCCACTTT
TRBD1 | . | TRBJ1-1 | TRBV5-4 | CASSLEAGGNTEAFF | TGTGCCAGCAGCTTGGAGGCAGGGGGGAACACTGAAGCTTTCTTT
. | . | TRBJ1-2 | TRBV29-1 | CSVEGLRGDGYTF | TGCAGCGTTGAAGGTCTTAGGGGTGATGGCTACACCTTC
. | . | TRBJ1-1 | TRBV5-5 | CASSLYAGAEAFF | TGTGCCAGCAGCCTATATGCAGGGGCTGAAGCTTTCTTT
. | . | TRBJ2-7 | TRBV16 | CASSQLEWQYF | TGTGCCAGCAGCCAACTAGAGTGGCAGTACTTC
TRBD1 | . | TRBJ2-5 | TRBV19 | CASSLNRDSLQETQYF | TGTGCCAGTAGCCTAAACCGGGACAGCCTACAAGAGACCCAGTACTTC
. | once | TRBJ1-2 | TRBV30 | CAWSVISRPRRYGYTF | TGTGCCTGGAGCGTCATATCGAGACCTAGGAGGTATGGCTACACCTTC
. | . | TRBJ1-1 | TRBV6-6 | CASSPTGRVMNTEAFF | TGTGCCAGCAGTCCTACAGGAAGGGTGATGAACACTGAAGCTTTCTTT
TRBD1 | . | TRBJ1-4 | TRBV5-1 | CASSIGTGRDEKLFF | TGCGCCAGCAGCATAGGGACAGGGCGAGATGAAAAACTGTTTTTT
. | . | TRBJ2-7 | TRBV19 | CASSATGYEQYF | TGTGCCAGTAGTGCTACAGGTTACGAGCAGTACTTC
TRBD1 | . | TRBJ1-3 | TRBV10-3 | CATGQASGNTIYF | TGTGCCACCGGACAGGCTTCTGGAAACACCATATATTTT
TRBD1 | . | TRBJ1-1 | TRBV15 | CATSSTGQGARNTEAFF | TGTGCCACCAGCAGCACCGGGCAGGGGGCGAGGAACACTGAAGCTTTCTTT
. | once | TRBJ1-2 | TRBV30 | CAWRKVQGLNYGYTF | TGTGCCTGGAGGAAGGTACAGGGCCTTAACTATGGCTACACCTTC
TRBD2 | . | TRBJ2-4 | TRBV5-8 | CASSKLLSLAVQYF | TGTGCCAGCAGTAAGTTGCTCTCACTAGCGGTACAGTACTTC
TRBD2 | . | TRBJ2-7 | TRBV10-1 | CASSAGGSPRSYEQYF | TGCGCCAGCAGTGCGGGGGGGTCCCCAAGATCCTACGAGCAGTACTTC
. | . | TRBJ2-3 | TRBV24-1 | CATSDWGPDTQYF | TGTGCCACCAGTGATTGGGGGCCAGATACGCAGTATTTT
. | . | TRBJ2-5 | TRBV6-1 | CASSESRRLGVETQYF | TGTGCCAGCAGTGAATCTAGGCGGCTAGGGGTAGAGACCCAGTACTTC
TRBD2 | . | TRBJ2-3 | TRBV28 | CASSLSRTSGTDTQYF | TGTGCCAGCAGTTTAAGTCGGACTAGCGGCACAGATACGCAGTATTTT
TRBD2 | . | TRBJ2-1 | TRBV6-1 | CASSDPLSRAGGPGEQFF | TGTGCCAGCAGTGACCCCTTGTCCCGGGCGGGAGGGCCTGGTGAGCAGTTCTTC
TRBD1 | once | TRBJ2-2 | TRBV14 | CASSRRQGAGELFF | TGTGCCAGCAGCCGTCGACAGGGGGCCGGGGAGCTGTTTTTT
TRBD2 | . | TRBJ2-1 | TRBV7-9 | CASSPPSGSHRSYNEQFF | TGTGCCAGCAGTCCCCCTAGCGGGAGTCATCGCTCCTACAATGAGCAGTTCTTC
. | few | TRBJ1-1 | TRBV7-9 | CASSFGGDRGEAFF | TGTGCCAGCAGCTTTGGAGGGGATCGGGGTGAAGCTTTCTTT
. | . | TRBJ2-6 | TRBV2 | CASSLARPGANVLTF | TGTGCCAGCAGTTTAGCCCGCCCTGGGGCCAACGTCCTGACTTTC
. | . | TRBJ1-1 | TRBV5-6 | CASSFSYTEAFF | TGTGCCAGCAGCTTCTCGTACACCGAAGCTTTCTTT
. | . | TRBJ1-1 | TRBV2 | CASSALSGTEAFF | TGTGCCAGCAGTGCCCTTAGCGGGACCGAAGCTTTCTTT
TRBD2 | . | TRBJ2-1 | TRBV7-2 | CASSLAWTSSNEQFF | TGTGCCAGCAGCTTAGCTTGGACTAGCAGTAATGAGCAGTTCTTC
. | few | TRBJ1-5 | TRBV19 | CASSIVRGWDQPQHF | TGTGCCAGTAGTATAGTCAGGGGCTGGGATCAGCCCCAGCATTTT
. | few | TRBJ2-1 | TRBV7-9 | CASSVTGTTAYNEQFF | TGTGCCAGCAGCGTGACCGGGACAACCGCGTACAATGAGCAGTTCTTC
TRBD2 | . | TRBJ2-7 | TRBV6-2/TRBV6-3 | CASSPLAGVSYEQYF | TGTGCCAGCAGCCCACTAGCGGGAGTGTCCTACGAGCAGTACTTC
. | . | TRBJ1-1 | TRBV18 | CASSPSGPADTEAFF | TGTGCCAGCTCACCCTCTGGGCCGGCCGACACTGAAGCTTTCTTT
. | few | TRBJ2-1 | TRBV7-9 | CASSLGGPSSYNEQFF | TGTGCCAGCAGCTTAGGCGGGCCAAGCTCCTACAATGAGCAGTTCTTC
. | . | TRBJ1-3 | TRBV6-7 | CASSFPSGNTIYF | TGTGCCAGCAGTTTCCCATCTGGAAACACCATATATTTT
TRBD2 | few | TRBJ2-1 | TRBV6-5 | CASSWGLEVADEQFF | TGTGCCAGCAGTTGGGGACTAGAAGTGGCCGATGAGCAGTTCTTC
TRBD1 | . | TRBJ1-2 | TRBV9 | CASSVTGLGGYTF | TGTGCCAGCAGCGTGACAGGGTTAGGAGGCTACACCTTC
. | . | TRBJ1-6 | TRBV28 | CASSLVDSSYNSPLHF | TGTGCCAGCAGTTTGGTTGATAGCTCCTATAATTCACCCCTCCACTTT
TRBD2 | . | TRBJ2-1 | TRBV15 | CATSRPPLAVYNEQFF | TGTGCCACCAGCAGACCCCCCCTAGCGGTCTACAATGAGCAGTTCTTC
. | . | TRBJ2-3 | TRBV7-3 | CASSFLGQSTDTQYF | TGTGCCAGCAGCTTCCTTGGACAGAGCACAGATACGCAGTATTTT
. | . | TRBJ1-4 | TRBV6-4 | CASSRSGGGAEKLFF | TGTGCCAGCAGTCGTTCCGGGGGGGGAGCTGAAAAACTGTTTTTT
TRBD2 | . | TRBJ2-7 | TRBV7-2 | CASTETSGWGEQYF | TGTGCCAGCACCGAGACTAGCGGATGGGGAGAGCAGTACTTC
TRBD1 | . | TRBJ1-2 | TRBV5-5 | CASSFRTGGFYGYTF | TGTGCCAGCAGCTTTCGGACAGGGGGCTTCTATGGCTACACCTTC
. | . | TRBJ1-3 | TRBV5-1 | CASSPQISGNTIYF | TGCGCCAGCAGCCCCCAGATCTCTGGAAACACCATATATTTT
TRBD2 | . | TRBJ2-4 | TRBV5-8 | CASSPGRGLAKNIQYF | TGTGCCAGCAGCCCTGGGAGGGGTTTAGCCAAAAACATTCAGTACTTC
. | . | TRBJ2-1 | TRBV21-1 | CASSKGSRIREGKGDNEQFF | TGTGCCAGCAGCAAAGGGAGTAGGATACGGGAGGGCAAAGGTGACAATGAGCAGTTCTTC
. | . | TRBJ2-2 | TRBV11-3 | CASSINRGSYTGELFF | TGTGCCAGCAGCATAAACCGGGGATCTTACACCGGGGAGCTGTTTTTT
. | . | TRBJ1-1 | TRBV14 | CASSQAGVRGTEAFF | TGTGCCAGCAGCCAAGCCGGGGTTCGGGGGACTGAAGCTTTCTTT
. | . | TRBJ2-3 | TRBV3-1/TRBV3-2 | CASTGASTDTQYF | TGTGCCAGCACGGGAGCTAGCACAGATACGCAGTATTTT
. | many | TRBJ2-7 | TRBV7-3 | CASSSPRTASYEQYF | TGTGCCAGCAGCTCACCAAGGACAGCCTCCTACGAGCAGTACTTC
. | . | TRBJ1-4 | TRBV25-1 | CASSELDREKLFF | TGTGCCAGCAGTGAATTGGACAGAGAAAAACTGTTTTTT
. | . | TRBJ1-4 | TRBV4-1 | CASSQEKWAGNEKLFF | TGCGCCAGCAGCCAAGAGAAATGGGCCGGTAATGAAAAACTGTTTTTT
. | . | TRBJ2-1 | TRBV13 | CASSLRTTYNEQFF | TGTGCCAGCAGCTTACGCACAACGTACAATGAGCAGTTCTTC
TRBD1 | . | TRBJ2-3 | TRBV7-9 | CASSPPTGGRSTDTQYF | TGTGCCAGCAGCCCACCGACAGGGGGCCGGAGCACAGATACGCAGTATTTT
TRBD1 | . | TRBJ2-3 | TRBV19 | CASSKTGGGTDTQYF | TGTGCCAGTAGTAAGACAGGGGGAGGCACAGATACGCAGTATTTT
TRBD1 | . | TRBJ1-5 | TRBV7-9 | CASSLGTGTSNQPQHF | TGTGCCAGCAGCTTAGGGACAGGGACTAGCAATCAGCCCCAGCATTTT
. | . | TRBJ1-5 | TRBV2 | CASSDRVGNQPQHF | TGTGCCAGCAGTGACAGGGTGGGCAATCAGCCCCAGCATTTT
. | few | TRBJ1-5 | TRBV7-2 | CASKLGGGNQPQHF | TGTGCCAGCAAATTGGGGGGAGGAAATCAGCCCCAGCATTTT
TRBD2 | . | TRBJ2-3 | TRBV7-8 | CASSIGTSRIRDTQYF | TGTGCCAGCAGCATAGGGACTAGCCGCATACGAGATACGCAGTATTTT